The clone carrying this TCR beta chain was seen a handful of times. Its specificity is not known. The data stem from a study of beta chain features in type 1 diabetes. Broader study findings: Within each of all four CD4+ subsets, Type 1 diabetes patients had TCRB CDR3s that were moderately but significantly shorter.

Every bit of the isolated RNA underwent reverse transcription, so sequencing read expressed TCRB transcripts. Sequencing used immunoSEQ multiplex PCR; TCRdb keeps in-frame clones, though not all of them. This sample has under 850,000 clones, with over 10% found just once. The CDR3 covers 13 residues. The germline V gene has CDR1 SGHTA and CDR2 FQGNSA. The origin of this receptor is a man in his late teens or twenties with type 1 diabetes. The sample consisted of naive CD4+ T cells from blood. V gene TRBV7-2 combines with J gene TRBJ2-5; tentatively, D is TRBD1 (5 bases). The J call is uncertain, as TRBJ2-7 better fits the DNA end. In DNA form, the CDR3 reads TGTGCCAGCAGCTTACGACAGAACTACGAGCAGTACTTC. This codes for CASSLRQNYEQYF.